This TCR beta chain was found in a study of cytomegalovirus exposure and HLA in healthy donors. The germline CDR1 and CDR2 sequences are LNHDA and SQIVND (reference sequence). Trimming left V 1 base short and J 2 bases short, with 17 bases between. CDR3 length: 17 residues. It was with 60 Vbeta and 13 Jbeta primers that the PCR ran. TCRdb's table, derived via immunoSEQ multiplex PCR, lists solely in-frame clones and lacks some. The sample has 95,000 to 100,000 clones, about three quarters seen once; the top ten hold about 8%. The sequenced sample was PBMCs. The TCR sequence derives from a human donor in good health. The chain has TRBV19 and TRBJ1-2; D is perhaps TRBD1 (5 bases). The CDR3 DNA is TGTGCCAGTAGTATAGTTTCCCGTCAAGGGGCGAACTATGGCTACACCTTC. Residues: CASSIVSRQGANYGYTF.